The rows below give T cell receptor beta chains drawn from one sample of a study of vaccination and CD4 T cells after COVID-19. TCRdb passed the PCR reads through MiXCR, listing each CDR3 protein once. The sample has tens of thousands of distinct CDR3 sequences, less than 70% seen once. Their antigens are not known. Material: CD4+ T cells from blood, cultured in vitro. These receptors all come from a human donor who had recovered from COVID-19. The CDR3 runs from the conserved cysteine through the conserved F or W. The order of the fields is clone size, J gene, V gene, CDR3 length, D gene, CDR3 DNA, CDR3 protein. A D gene is named only where the DNA matches it firmly. Size tells how often a clone was seen (once, few, many) or the class of an expanded clone, and some rows leave it out.

>-|TRBJ2-7|TRBV11-2|14|-
TGTGCCAGCAGCCCCAGGGGGGGGCCGTACGAGCAGTACTTC
CASSPRGGPYEQYF
>-|TRBJ1-1|TRBV2|15|TRBD1
TGTGCCAGCAGTGTGATGACAGGGAAGATCTCTGAAGCTTTCTTT
CASSVMTGKISEAFF
>-|TRBJ2-1|TRBV24-1|14|TRBD1
TGTGCCACCAGTGACCCCGGACAGGTGAATGAGCAGTTCTTC
CATSDPGQVNEQFF
>-|TRBJ1-4|TRBV6-1|16|-
TGTGCCAGCAGCATCTACAGGGTAACTACTAATGAAAAACTGTTTTTT
CASSIYRVTTNEKLFF
>-|TRBJ2-3|TRBV27|18|TRBD2
TGTGCCAGCAGTTTAGGGGGACTAGCGGGAGGAGGGACAGATACGCAGTATTTT
CASSLGGLAGGGTDTQYF
>-|TRBJ1-1|TRBV11-2|11|-
TGTGCCAGCAGCTTAGTCACTGAAGCTTTCTTT
CASSLVTEAFF
>-|TRBJ1-5|TRBV6-5|16|TRBD1
TGTGCCAGCAGTTACGGCCCAGGGGGCCCAAATCAGCCCCAGCATTTT
CASSYGPGGPNQPQHF
>once|TRBJ2-7|TRBV20-1|15|TRBD2
TGCAGTGCTAGGGGGGGGCTAGCGGGAGCGGGGGCCCAGTACTTC
CSARGGLAGAGAQYF
>few|TRBJ2-7|TRBV6-5|14|-
TGTGCCAGCAGTTACCAGCGGACCTCCTACGAGCAGTACTTC
CASSYQRTSYEQYF
>-|TRBJ1-5|TRBV7-2|14|-
TGTGCCAGCAGCTTTACCTTTGGGGATCAGCCCCAGCATTTT
CASSFTFGDQPQHF
>-|TRBJ1-1|TRBV19|13|-
TGTGCCAGTAGCCCACGGTGGGGGGCTGAAGCTTTCTTT
CASSPRWGAEAFF
>-|TRBJ1-1|TRBV7-3|13|-
TGTGCCAGCAGCTTATGGATGAACACTGAAGCTTTCTTT
CASSLWMNTEAFF
>-|TRBJ1-3|TRBV6-5|18|TRBD1
TGTGCCAGCAGTTACCGACAGGGTTTAACGTCCTCTGGAAACACCATATATTTT
CASSYRQGLTSSGNTIYF
>-|TRBJ1-2|TRBV7-9|14|TRBD1
TGTGCCAGCAGTTCCGGACAGGGGATATTTGGCTACACCTTC
CASSSGQGIFGYTF
>-|TRBJ2-3|TRBV20-1|12|-
TGCAGTGCTGAAGGTCTCCAGCATACGCAGTATTTT
CSAEGLQHTQYF
>-|TRBJ1-5|TRBV18|16|TRBD1
TGTGCCAGCTCACCGGGTTCAGGGGGCCAGAATCAGCCCCAGCATTTT
CASSPGSGGQNQPQHF
>-|TRBJ1-1|TRBV11-2|15|-
TGTGCCAGCAGCCGCGGATTCCGGGGGGCCACTGAAGCTTTCTTT
CASSRGFRGATEAFF
>-|TRBJ1-5|TRBV19|13|-
TGTGCCAGTAGGGAAACAGGGAATCAGCCCCAGCATTTT
CASRETGNQPQHF
>-|TRBJ2-3|TRBV24-1|17|TRBD1
TGTGCCACCAGTGATTTGCCGGGGACAGGGAATGCAGATACGCAGTATTTT
CATSDLPGTGNADTQYF
>-|TRBJ1-1|TRBV11-2|14|-
TGTGCCAGCAGCTTAGGACAGCTCTCCACTGAAGCTTTCTTT
CASSLGQLSTEAFF
>large|TRBJ2-5|TRBV7-9|15|-
TGTGCCAGCAGCTTATGGATCGGGGTCCAAGAGACCCAGTACTTC
CASSLWIGVQETQYF
>few|TRBJ1-5|TRBV10-3|15|-
TGTGCCATCAGTGACGGGGGGCATAACAATCAGCCCCAGCATTTT
CAISDGGHNNQPQHF
>-|TRBJ2-3|TRBV11-1|16|TRBD2
TGTGCCAGCAGCTTATTTATAGCGGGAGCGGTAGATACGCAGTATTTT
CASSLFIAGAVDTQYF
>-|TRBJ2-3|TRBV7-2|18|-
TGTGCCAGCAGGTCTCCCCTAGGAGGAGGGCCTGGCACAGATACGCAGTATTTT
CASRSPLGGGPGTDTQYF
>-|TRBJ2-5|TRBV7-2|14|-
TGTGCCAGCAGCTTATCCGGCAGGGGTGAGACCCAGTACTTC
CASSLSGRGETQYF
>-|TRBJ2-2|TRBV18|13|-
TGTGCCAGCTCACCCAGTGGTCGCGGGGAGCTGTTTTTT
CASSPSGRGELFF
>-|TRBJ2-3|TRBV27|16|TRBD2
TGTGCCAGCAGACTCCCCGGGACTAGCGGTCGGGATACGCAGTATTTT
CASRLPGTSGRDTQYF
>-|TRBJ2-2|TRBV6-5|18|TRBD2
TGTGCCAGCAGTTACAGAAAATCGACTAGCGGCAACACCGGGGAGCTGTTTTTT
CASSYRKSTSGNTGELFF
>few|TRBJ1-5|TRBV20-1|14|-
TGCAGTGCTAGGGGAGGCGGGAGGGCTCAGCCCCAGCATTTT
CSARGGGRAQPQHF
>-|TRBJ2-3|TRBV6-2/TRBV6-3|14|-
TGTGCCAGCAGTTACCTCGGCAATGGAGGGACGCAGTATTTT
CASSYLGNGGTQYF
>-|TRBJ1-2|TRBV7-2|16|-
TGTGCCAGCAGGTGGGGGCGCAGGGAGGCAAACTATGGCTACACCTTC
CASRWGRREANYGYTF
>-|TRBJ2-7|TRBV20-1|11|TRBD1
TGCAGTGAAAAGACAGGGGTTGAGCAGTACTTC
CSEKTGVEQYF
>once|TRBJ1-5|TRBV28|17|-
TGTGCCAGCAGTTCAGGGCTAGGGCAGTCCGGCAATCAGCCCCAGCATTTT
CASSSGLGQSGNQPQHF
>-|TRBJ2-7|TRBV15|18|-
TGTGCCACCAGCAGGGGAAGGGACGGATCCCGCTACCCCTACGAGCAGTACTTC
CATSRGRDGSRYPYEQYF
>-|TRBJ1-2|TRBV30|13|-
TGTGCCTGGAGTGCCGGGACTAACTATGGCTACACCTTC
CAWSAGTNYGYTF
>-|TRBJ1-1|TRBV7-6|15|-
TGTGCCAGCAGCTTAGATTGGAGTTCGAACACTGAAGCTTTCTTT
CASSLDWSSNTEAFF
>-|TRBJ2-3|TRBV7-2|16|TRBD2
TGTGCCAGCAGCCCTAGCGGGAGAGGGAGTACAGATACGCAGTATTTT
CASSPSGRGSTDTQYF
>-|TRBJ2-6|TRBV5-1|15|-
TGCGCCAGCAGCCCCGCGGCTTCTGGGGCCAACGTCCTGACTTTC
CASSPAASGANVLTF
>few|TRBJ1-2|TRBV27|15|-
TGTGCCAGCAGTTTATTTGGGGGGCAGGGCTATGGCTACACCTTC
CASSLFGGQGYGYTF
>-|TRBJ2-5|TRBV28|15|-
TGTGCCAGCAGTTTTAATAAAGGGAAATGGGAGACCCAGTACTTC
CASSFNKGKWETQYF
>once|TRBJ2-7|TRBV6-2/TRBV6-3|15|TRBD1
TGTGCCAGCAGTTTGTGGGGCAGGGGGCTTCACGAGCAGTACTTC
CASSLWGRGLHEQYF
>-|TRBJ2-2|TRBV7-3|14|-
TGTGCCAGCAGCCCGAACACGAACACCGGGGAGCTGTTTTTT
CASSPNTNTGELFF
>few|TRBJ2-5|TRBV15|14|TRBD1
TGTGCCACCAGCAAAAACAGGGGTGTGGAGACCCAGTACTTC
CATSKNRGVETQYF
>-|TRBJ1-2|TRBV25-1|11|TRBD1
TGTGCCAGCAGGGCGACAGGGAGCTACACCTTC
CASRATGSYTF
>-|TRBJ2-5|TRBV7-9|13|-
TGTGCGGGGGGGGGGCAGTCCCAAGAGACCCAGTACTTC
CAGGGQSQETQYF
>-|TRBJ2-7|TRBV27|17|TRBD1
TGTGCCAGCAGTTTATCGAAGGACAGGTTCTTCTCCTACGAGCAGTACTTC
CASSLSKDRFFSYEQYF
>-|TRBJ1-1|TRBV7-2|14|-
TGTGCCAGCAGACGGACTACAGGGAGCCCTGAAGCTTTCTTT
CASRRTTGSPEAFF
>-|TRBJ2-5|TRBV2|14|-
TGTGCCAGCAGCAATAGACAGGGAGGAGAGACCCAGTACTTC
CASSNRQGGETQYF
>-|TRBJ2-1|TRBV7-2|14|-
TGTGCCAGCAGCCGACCCACGCATTACAATGAGCAGTTCTTC
CASSRPTHYNEQFF
>-|TRBJ1-6|TRBV4-3|15|TRBD1
TGCGCCAGCAGCCAAGAGGACAGGGGCGGGTCACCCCTCCACTTT
CASSQEDRGGSPLHF
>-|TRBJ2-2|TRBV6-2/TRBV6-3|16|TRBD2
TGTGCCAGCAGTTACTCGGGAGGGAGCGGCACCGGGGAGCTGTTTTTT
CASSYSGGSGTGELFF